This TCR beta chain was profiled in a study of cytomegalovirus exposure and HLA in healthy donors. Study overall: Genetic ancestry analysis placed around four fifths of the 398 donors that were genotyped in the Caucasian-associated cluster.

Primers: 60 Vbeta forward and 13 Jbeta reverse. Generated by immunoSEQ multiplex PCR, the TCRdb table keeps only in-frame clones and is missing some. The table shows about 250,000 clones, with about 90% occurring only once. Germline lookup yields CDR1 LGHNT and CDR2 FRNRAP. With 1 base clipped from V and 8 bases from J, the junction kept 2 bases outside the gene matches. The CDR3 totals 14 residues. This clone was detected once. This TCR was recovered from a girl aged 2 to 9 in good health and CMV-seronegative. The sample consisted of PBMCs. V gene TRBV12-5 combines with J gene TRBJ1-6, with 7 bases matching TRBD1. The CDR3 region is CASGLGTGYSPLHF. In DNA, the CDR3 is TGTGCTAGTGGTTTGGGGACAGGATATTCACCCCTCCACTTT.